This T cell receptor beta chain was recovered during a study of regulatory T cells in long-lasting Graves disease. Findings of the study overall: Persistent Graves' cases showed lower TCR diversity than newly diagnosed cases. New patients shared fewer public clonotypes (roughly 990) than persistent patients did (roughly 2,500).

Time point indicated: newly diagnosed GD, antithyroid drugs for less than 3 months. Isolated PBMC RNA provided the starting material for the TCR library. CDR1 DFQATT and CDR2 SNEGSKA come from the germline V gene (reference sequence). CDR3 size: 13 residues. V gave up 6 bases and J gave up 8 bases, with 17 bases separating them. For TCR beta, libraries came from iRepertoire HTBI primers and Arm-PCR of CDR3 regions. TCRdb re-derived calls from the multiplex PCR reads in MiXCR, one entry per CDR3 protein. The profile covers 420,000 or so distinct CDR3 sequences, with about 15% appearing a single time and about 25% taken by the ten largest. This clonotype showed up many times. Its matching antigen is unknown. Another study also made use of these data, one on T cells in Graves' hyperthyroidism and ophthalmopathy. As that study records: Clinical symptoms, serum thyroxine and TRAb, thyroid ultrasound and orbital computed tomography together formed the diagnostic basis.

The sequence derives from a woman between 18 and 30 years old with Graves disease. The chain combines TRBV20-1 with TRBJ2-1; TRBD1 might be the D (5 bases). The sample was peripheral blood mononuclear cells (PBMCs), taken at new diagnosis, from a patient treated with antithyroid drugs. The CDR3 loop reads CSADSRVYYEQFF. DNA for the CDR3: TGCAGTGCAGACTCCAGGGTATACTATGAGCAGTTCTTC.